The 26 T cell receptor beta chains listed next were all sequenced from one sample in a study of OX40 agonist ivuxolimab in advanced cancers. Clones were sequenced by immunoSEQ multiplex PCR, and TCRdb holds only the in-frame ones, with some missing. The sample yields around 82,000 clones, approximately 90% seen once. Sequences were derived from CD4+ or CD8+ T cells sorted from blood, sampled in a trial of the OX40 agonist ivuxolimab. These receptors originate from an adult with an advanced solid tumor such as melanoma, head and neck, liver or kidney cancer.

This chain joins TRBV4-1 and TRBJ1-2; no definite D call. Trimming left V 1 base short and J 11 bases short, with 20 bases between. CDR3 length equals 15 residues. The germline gives CDR1 MGHRA, CDR2 YSYEKL. CDR3 region: CASSQGVGLLWWYTF. CDR3 DNA: TGCGCCAGCAGCCAAGGTGTAGGCCTACTATGGTGGTACACCTTC.

The rearrangement uses TRBV2 and TRBJ2-6; no clear D. Per the germline V gene, CDR1 is SNHLY and CDR2 is FYNNEI. The CDR3 contains 16 residues. Deletions cut 5 bases from V and 0 bases from J, with 11 bases between. CDR3 region: CASSPRRSSGANVLTF. CDR3 DNA: TGTGCCAGCAGTCCCCGACGGTCCTCTGGGGCCAACGTCCTGACTTTC.

V is TRBV4-2 and J is TRBJ2-3, with 8 bases identical to TRBD2. This CDR3 is 18 amino acids long. Trimming cost V 0 bases and J 5 bases; bases outside gene matches: 13. CDR1 LGHNA and CDR2 YNFKEQ come from the germline V gene. The CDR3 coding sequence is TGTGCCAGCAGCCAAGATCGACGTACAGCGGGGGTAGGAGATACGCAGTATTTT. Protein: CASSQDRRTAGVGDTQYF.

The V and J genes are TRBV28 and TRBJ1-6; D unclear. The germline gives CDR1 MDHEN, CDR2 SYDVKM. Trimming shortened V by 5 bases and J by 9 bases, and 11 bases separated the two germline ends. The CDR3 contains 13 residues. For the CDR3, the DNA is TGTGCCAGCAGTATACACGGATCTTCACCCCTCCACTTT. Translation gives CASSIHGSSPLHF.

This chain joins TRBV7-9 and TRBJ2-2; D is ambiguous. The CDR3 contains 12 residues. Germline lookup yields CDR1 SEHNR and CDR2 FQNEAQ (reference sequence). Trimming pared 3 bases from V and 6 bases from J, leaving 5 bases between. The CDR3 DNA reads as TGTGCCAGCAGCTTCGAGGCCGGGGAGCTGTTTTTT. This codes for CASSFEAGELFF.

The CDR3 sequence: CASSVAGTAEAFF. As DNA, the CDR3 is TGTGCCAGCAGCGTAGCTGGGACAGCTGAAGCTTTCTTT. V and J are TRBV9 and TRBJ1-1; TRBD1 matches at 7 bases. V lost 0 bases and J lost 6; bases outside the gene matches: 2. The CDR3 has 13 amino acids. Germline CDR1 SGDLS, CDR2 YYNGEE.

This clone appeared once. The chain links TRBV27 to TRBJ2-7, with no clear D. Per the germline V gene, CDR1 is MNHEY and CDR2 is SMNVEV (reference sequence). V gave up 1 base and J gave up 5 bases, with 15 bases separating them. The CDR3 loop spans 15 amino acids. The CDR3 DNA reads TGTGCCAGCAGTTTATTTCCTGTACCGACGGACGAGCAGTACTTC. This translates into CASSLFPVPTDEQYF.

This chain uses TRBV29-1 with TRBJ2-5, with a possible D match to TRBD2 (7 bases). CDR3 length: 12 amino acids. V lost 6 bases to trimming and J lost 1 base, with 9 bases between them. From germline, CDR1 is SQVTM and CDR2 ANQGSEA. The CDR3 reads CSVGGAQETQYF. CDR3 DNA: TGCAGCGTGGGGGGGGCCCAAGAGACCCAGTACTTC.

This chain connects TRBV7-9 to TRBJ2-7; 8 bases are shared with TRBD2. Trimming at V came to 5 bases and at J to 7 bases, leaving 4 bases not matched to a gene. Germline values: CDR1 SEHNR, CDR2 FQNEAQ (reference sequence). CDR3 length: 12 amino acids. CDR3 sequence: CASSRGGWEQYF. DNA for the CDR3: TGTGCCAGCAGCCGCGGGGGGTGGGAGCAGTACTTC.

The chain has TRBV27 and TRBJ2-1, with D maybe TRBD2 (6 bases). With 10 bases removed from V and 1 base from J, the gap between germline ends came to 14 bases. Germline loops: CDR1 MNHEY, CDR2 SMNVEV (reference sequence). The CDR3 runs to 14 residues. The CDR3 nucleotides are TGTGCCACCGTCTCCGGGAGTTCCTACAATGAGCAGTTCTTC. Residues: CATVSGSSYNEQFF.

This chain links TRBV6-1 with TRBJ2-5; 10 bases are shared with TRBD1. V lost 6 bases to trimming and J lost 6 bases; unmatched junction nucleotides: 4. The V gene's germline CDR1 is MNHNS and CDR2 SASEGT. The CDR3 sequence is 13 residues long. CDR3 bases: TGTGCCAGCAGAGGACAGGGGGGAAAGACCCAGTACTTC. Translated: CASRGQGGKTQYF.

J is TRBJ1-1 and V is TRBV10-3; possible D gene TRBD1, 6 bases. Germline V gene lookup returns CDR1 ENHRY and CDR2 SYGVKD. The CDR3 has 14 residues. Trimming shortened V by 7 bases and J by 0 bases, and 12 bases separated the two germline ends. In DNA form, the CDR3 reads TGTGCCATCAATGAACAGGGAATGAACACTGAAGCTTTCTTT. The encoded protein is CAINEQGMNTEAFF.

The chain employs TRBV13 and TRBJ2-7, with D possibly called TRBD1 or TRBD2 (6 bases each). Trimming took 5 bases from V and 3 from J, leaving 26 bases between them. Germline V CDR1 and CDR2: PRHDT, FYEKMQ (reference sequence). This CDR3 spans 18 amino acids. DNA for the CDR3: TGTGCCAGCAGCCAGAGCGAGTGGGGGGCGAGGAAATACTACGAGCAGTACTTC. Its protein product is CASSQSEWGARKYYEQYF.

The V gene is TRBV5-6, the J gene TRBJ2-4, with D perhaps TRBD1 (6 bases). With 3 bases removed from V and 7 bases from J, the gap between germline ends came to 11 bases. This CDR3 contains 13 residues. The germline V gene has CDR1 SGHDT and CDR2 YYEEEE. CDR3 amino acids: CASSSGARNIQYF. The CDR3 coding sequence is TGTGCCAGCAGCTCAGGGGCTCGTAACATTCAGTACTTC.

This clone was counted a few times. The chain has TRBV12-2 and TRBJ2-5; the DNA was not compared with TRBD2, the D call given in the table. TRBV12-2 is a pseudogene segment. The length of the CDR3 is 13 residues. The CDR3 protein is CASRLAGGATQYF. CDR3 nucleotides: TGTGCAAGTCGCTTAGCGGGGGGGGCGACCCAGTACTTC.

The genes are TRBV7-2 and TRBJ2-2; D remains ambiguous. Trimming removed 1 base from V and 4 bases from J, with 16 bases in between. This CDR3 is 17 amino acids long. Germline V gene lookup returns CDR1 SGHTA and CDR2 FQGNSA. The CDR3 protein is CASSLGGPRSPTGELFF. The CDR3 DNA follows: TGTGCCAGCAGCTTAGGTGGGCCTAGATCGCCCACCGGGGAGCTGTTTTTT.

Here the CDR3 reads CASSLEEVSSGNTIYF. The DNA for the CDR3 is TGCGCCAGCAGCTTGGAGGAGGTCAGCTCTGGAAACACCATATATTTT. The chain has TRBV5-1 and TRBJ1-3; D is undetermined. The CDR3 length is 16 residues. V lost 0 bases to trimming and J lost 0 bases, with 10 bases between them. Germline V gives CDR1 SGHRS, CDR2 YFSETQ.

The chain is built from TRBV16 and TRBJ1-1; 7 positions agree with TRBD1. This CDR3 contains 14 residues. The junction had 4 bases not matched to a gene; V was cut back by 4 bases and J by 2 bases. Per germline, CDR1 KGHSY and CDR2 FQNENV. The CDR3: CASSPRTGNTEAFF. As DNA, the CDR3 is TGTGCCAGCAGCCCCCGGACAGGTAACACTGAAGCTTTCTTT.

The J gene is TRBJ2-5, the V gene TRBV7-6, with D possibly TRBD1 on 5 matching bases. Between the trimmed V and J ends, which lost 5 bases and 5 bases, there was a span of 18 bases. CDR3 size: 15 residues. CDR1 is SGHVS and CDR2 is FNYEAQ in the germline V gene. The CDR3 loop is CASSPTVWVGETQYF. CDR3 in DNA: TGTGCCAGCAGCCCGACAGTCTGGGTCGGGGAGACCCAGTACTTC.

The rearrangement joins TRBV18 to TRBJ2-2; D is unclear. CDR3 length equals 16 residues. V lost 2 bases, J lost 3 bases, and 13 bases lay in between. The germline V gene encodes CDR1 KGHSH and CDR2 LQKENI. The CDR3 DNA sequence: TGTGCCAGCTCACCAACCTCCGCTAGGGACACCGGGGAGCTGTTTTTT. It specifies CASSPTSARDTGELFF.

The sample holds one count of this clone. This rearrangement joins TRBV5-1 to TRBJ2-3, with D uncertain. Germline assignment: CDR1 SGHRS and CDR2 YFSETQ. The length of the CDR3 is 13 residues. V was clipped by 6 bases and J by 3 bases, with 11 bases between them. The CDR3 loop reads CASTNRLTDTQYF. CDR3 bases: TGCGCCAGCACGAACCGTTTGACAGATACGCAGTATTTT.

This clone showed up just once. This chain links TRBV4-3 with TRBJ1-2; a weak D match, TRBD1 (5 bases). Germline CDR1 reads LGHNA; CDR2 reads YSLEER. The length of the CDR3 is 15 residues. V gave up 2 bases and J gave up 6 bases, with 16 bases separating them. As DNA, the CDR3 is TGCGCCAGCAGCCAAAGTGGCTGGGGCAGGAATGGCTACACCTTC. Its protein is CASSQSGWGRNGYTF.

In its sample, this clone was seen once. The rearrangement links TRBV4-1 to TRBJ1-2, with a weak D call TRBD1 (6 bases). This CDR3 is built from 17 residues. The germline V gene encodes CDR1 MGHRA and CDR2 YSYEKL. Trimming pared 1 base from V and 0 bases from J, leaving 15 bases between. Written as DNA, the CDR3 is TGCGCCAGCAGCCAAGGGACCCGGACAGCTACTAACTATGGCTACACCTTC. It is translated as CASSQGTRTATNYGYTF.

The chain links TRBV18 to TRBJ2-7, with D perhaps assigned TRBD1 or TRBD2 (5 bases each). CDR3 length: 13 residues. V was cut by 4 bases and J by 0 bases, with 7 bases left in between. Looked up from germline, CDR1 is KGHSH and CDR2 is LQKENI. The CDR3 bases are TGTGCCAGCTCACAGGGGAGCTCCTACGAGCAGTACTTC. Its translation is CASSQGSSYEQYF.

The J gene is TRBJ1-1, the V gene TRBV14; 8 bases map to TRBD1. Trimming at V came to 6 bases and at J to 12 bases, leaving 12 bases not matched to a gene. The CDR3 has 13 amino acids. Germline lookup yields CDR1 SGHDN and CDR2 FVKESK. The CDR3 here is CASSGALQGATFF. The CDR3 DNA follows: TGTGCCAGCAGTGGCGCTTTGCAGGGGGCGACTTTCTTT.

This clone was seen only once. CDR3 residues: CASNSFRGSYEQYF. Written as DNA, the CDR3 is TGTGCCAGTAATTCCTTTAGGGGCTCCTACGAGCAGTACTTC. This sequence joins TRBV19 and TRBJ2-7, with D maybe TRBD1 (5 bases). The germline gives CDR1 LNHDA, CDR2 SQIVND (reference sequence). V gave up 7 bases and J gave up 0 bases, with 13 bases separating them. The CDR3 spans 14 residues.